This T cell receptor (beta chain) came from a study of OX40 agonist ivuxolimab in advanced cancers. About the full investigation: Ivuxolimab was an agonistic, fully human IgG2 monoclonal antibody directed against OX40 (CD134), a costimulatory receptor. Intravenous ivuxolimab was administered to patients every 2 weeks at six dose levels: 0.01, 0.1, 0.3, 1.5, 3 and 10 mg/kg. Of the roughly 50 dose-escalation patients, hepatocellular carcinoma was present in around 20, melanoma in approximately 15, renal cell carcinoma in 9 and head and neck cancer in 9. The dose-escalation cohort was 82.7% male with a mean age of around 64 years, ranging from about 23 to 85. Patients were allowed to have had prior anti-PD-1, anti-PD-L1 or anti-CTLA-4 therapy, and approximately 40% of the dose-escalation patients had been treated with checkpoint inhibitors. Partial responses were achieved by three dose-escalation patients, of whom one had hepatocellular carcinoma and two had cutaneous melanoma. Peripheral TCRbeta sequencing aimed to test whether ivuxolimab altered TCR sequence diversity and caused clonal T-cell expansion. The paper reports the monotherapy dose-escalation portion (N of about 54 patients) of the phase I ivuxolimab trial.

Comment on this clone: This clone's antigen is unknown. Base qualities are not recorded, but no much larger clone differs from it by a single base.

For sequencing of the TCRbeta CDR3 region, genomic DNA was extracted from the sorted cells. The immunoSEQ Assay was used for sequencing of TCRbeta CDR3 regions. The clones in this table, taken by TCRdb from immuneACCESS, are in-frame only. Not every clone is retained; where verified, under half of the shortfall comes from an unresolved V gene, and the cause of the rest is unknown. This sample comprises about 69,000 clones, roughly nine tenths of them detected only once. In total, the top ten clones hold just under 0.3% of the sample. CDR1 and CDR2 were assigned from the germline V gene (reference sequence) as LNHDA and SQIVND. The CDR3 measures 14 amino acids from cysteine to phenylalanine. Only CDR3 DNA is held: 42 bases, read in frame from base 1. Trimmed from V: 2 bases; trimmed from J: 8 bases; junction bases lacking a gene match: 6. The trial excluded patients who had a history of autoimmune disease or were on systemic immunosuppression. In every dose cohort, peripheral blood was drawn for TCR sequencing at baseline, cycle 4 day 1, and cycle 7 day 1. The samples were taken from a phase I, first-in-human, multicenter, open-label dose-escalation trial of ivuxolimab. The trial enrolled adults with locally advanced or metastatic head and neck squamous cell, hepatocellular, melanoma or renal cell carcinoma. Before TCR sequencing, CD4+ and CD8+ T cells were separately sorted from peripheral blood.

Overall study results and their limits: Low levels of normalized T-cell clonal expansion were also shown by some nonresponding patients. On average, CD8+ T cells showed more expanded clones than CD4+ T cells after ivuxolimab. At doses from 0.1 to 3.0 mg/kg, clonal expansion was seen in both CD4+ and CD8+ blood T cells between baseline and week 6. The antigen specificity of the peripheral T cells that underwent clonal expansion was not determined. Partial responders in the 0.1-3.0 mg/kg groups had among the lowest normalized peripheral clonal expansion, especially among CD8+ T cells.

This clonotype was sampled from an adult with an advanced solid tumor such as melanoma, head and neck, liver or kidney cancer. The sequences come from CD4+ or CD8+ T cells sorted from blood, collected in a trial of the OX40 agonist ivuxolimab. The chain couples TRBV19 to TRBJ1-2, and 9 junction bases match TRBD1. CDR3 sequence: CASSIRQGVSGYTF. The DNA sequence follows: TGTGCCAGTAGTATACGACAGGGGGTCAGCGGCTACACCTTC.